The rows below give T cell receptor beta chains drawn from one sample of a study of blood T cells in healthy people across ages. Using its own MiXCR run on the 5' RACE reads, TCRdb lists one record per CDR3 protein. The sample records roughly 1.9 million distinct CDR3 sequences, around 40% being singletons. Sequencing was performed on blood. The receptors were gathered from a human donor in good health. CDR3s include the opening cysteine and the closing phenylalanine or tryptophan. Fields, in order: J gene, V gene, D gene, clone size, CDR3 protein, CDR3 DNA. D genes are given only for firm matches. Some rows have no size entry. The others give once, few or many, or a class for an expanded clone.

TRBJ2-3 TRBV20-1 TRBD2 NA CTPQRGGTDTQYF TGCACCCCTCAGCGGGGGGGTACAGATACGCAGTATTTT
TRBJ1-1 TRBV2 TRBD1 NA CASVAGQMNTGAFF TGTGCCAGCGTGGCGGGACAGATGAACACTGGAGCTTTCTTT
TRBJ2-5 TRBV4-3 NA few CASSPDRAGKTQYF TGCGCCAGCAGTCCCGACAGGGCGGGGAAGACCCAGTACTTC
TRBJ1-2 TRBV28 TRBD1 NA CASVGTGDGYTF TGTGCCTCCGTCGGGACAGGGGATGGCTACACCTTC
TRBJ2-7 TRBV4-1 NA NA CASSQAGFYEQYF TGCGCCAGCAGCCAAGCGGGCTTCTACGAGCAGTACTTC
TRBJ2-1 TRBV27 NA NA CASSWRGPYNEQFF TGTGCCAGCAGTTGGCGGGGGCCCTACAATGAGCAGTTCTTC
TRBJ2-7 TRBV9 NA few CASSVHGEPYEQYF TGTGCCAGCAGCGTTCATGGGGAGCCCTACGAGCAGTACTTC
TRBJ2-1 TRBV11-2 NA NA CASSLPGASYNEQFF TGTGCCAGCAGCTTGCCGGGGGCGAGCTACAATGAGCAGTTCTTC
TRBJ2-7 TRBV29-1 NA few CSVEIGVSYEQYF TGCAGCGTTGAAATAGGGGTCTCCTACGAGCAGTACTTC
TRBJ2-7 TRBV24-1 TRBD1 few CATREASLRDRIEQYF TGTGCCACCCGAGAAGCCTCATTACGGGACAGAATCGAGCAGTACTTC
TRBJ1-5 TRBV5-5 NA many CASSLSLNQPQHF TGTGCCAGCAGTCTTAGCCTCAATCAGCCCCAGCATTTT
TRBJ2-6 TRBV5-1 NA few CASSNGRFSGANVLTF TGCGCCAGCAGTAACGGCAGATTCTCTGGGGCCAACGTCCTGACTTTC
TRBJ2-7 TRBV13 NA NA CASSLFLGASRHEQYF TGTGCCAGCAGCCTATTTCTTGGGGCCTCGAGGCACGAGCAGTACTTC
TRBJ2-7 TRBV29-1 NA many CSVRDNSYEQYF TGCAGCGTACGGGACAACTCCTACGAGCAGTACTTC
TRBJ1-1 TRBV6-5 NA many CASSYWQATEAFF TGTGCCAGCAGTTACTGGCAGGCCACTGAAGCTTTCTTT
TRBJ2-6 TRBV5-5 NA NA CASSLERRLSGANVLTF TGTGCCAGCAGCTTGGAGAGGCGGCTCTCTGGGGCCAACGTCCTGACTTTC
TRBJ2-1 TRBV7-6 NA few CASSGTAVNEQFF TGTGCCAGCAGCGGGACTGCCGTAAATGAGCAGTTCTTC
TRBJ1-2 TRBV6-2/TRBV6-3 NA NA CASGHQGPNYGYTF TGTGCCAGCGGCCATCAAGGGCCTAACTATGGCTACACCTTC
TRBJ2-3 TRBV5-1 TRBD2 few CASSPGLQTDTQYF TGCGCCAGCAGCCCGGGACTACAAACAGATACGCAGTATTTT
TRBJ2-4 TRBV4-3 NA NA CASSQDVTQGKNIQYF TGCGCCAGCAGCCAAGACGTGACACAGGGAAAAAACATTCAGTACTTC
TRBJ2-5 TRBV6-1 NA few CASSGQPQETQYF TGTGCCAGCAGTGGACAACCTCAAGAGACCCAGTACTTC
TRBJ2-7 TRBV4-2 TRBD2 NA CASSHVSGGVSYEQYF TGTGCCAGCAGCCATGTTAGCGGGGGAGTAAGCTACGAGCAGTACTTC
TRBJ1-2 TRBV10-3 TRBD1 few CAISTDRAGFNYGYTF TGTGCCATCAGTACTGACAGGGCCGGTTTTAACTATGGCTACACCTTC
TRBJ1-4 TRBV7-2 TRBD1 NA CASSVQGGTNEKRFF TGTGCCAGCAGCGTCCAGGGGGGAACTAATGAAAAACGGTTTTTT
TRBJ1-2 TRBV19 NA few CASSQSGVGYTF TGTGCCAGTAGCCAGTCCGGGGTTGGCTACACCTTC
TRBJ2-6 TRBV25-1 NA few CARKPKGGSGANVLTF TGTGCCAGAAAACCTAAGGGGGGGTCTGGGGCCAACGTCCTGACTTTC
TRBJ2-3 TRBV20-1 NA NA CSARDRGPFTDTQYF TGCAGTGCTAGAGATCGGGGTCCCTTCACAGATACGCAGTATTTT
TRBJ2-3 TRBV14 NA NA CAGSKVPGDTQYF TGTGCCGGCAGCAAAGTCCCCGGAGATACGCAGTATTTT
TRBJ2-5 TRBV7-2 TRBD2 few CASSPPGTSGQGTQYF TGTGCCAGCAGCCCACCCGGGACTAGCGGGCAAGGGACCCAGTACTTC
TRBJ2-7 TRBV7-2 NA NA CASSFRGSSSLYEQYF TGTGCCAGCAGCTTTCGAGGCAGTTCCTCTCTTTACGAGCAGTACTTC
TRBJ2-7 TRBV28 TRBD2 NA CASSPQGEGPYEQYF TGTGCCAGCAGCCCCCAAGGGGAGGGTCCGTACGAGCAGTACTTC
TRBJ1-2 TRBV3-1 TRBD1 NA CASRGTANNYGYTF TGTGCCAGCAGGGGGACAGCGAATAACTATGGCTACACCTTC
TRBJ2-1 TRBV4-3 TRBD2 NA CASSLVAGGHTYNERYF TGCGCCAGCAGCCTCGTAGCGGGGGGACACACCTACAATGAGCGGTACTTC
TRBJ2-7 TRBV5-1 NA NA CASNPGGSISYEQYF TGCGCCAGCAACCCCGGGGGCAGTATCTCCTACGAGCAGTACTTC
TRBJ2-1 TRBV29-1 NA few CSVSIPPGGRNEQFF TGCAGCGTTTCAATCCCCCCAGGGGGGAGGAATGAGCAGTTCTTC
TRBJ2-1 TRBV12-3/TRBV12-4 NA NA CASGWTGGITYNEQFF TGTGCCAGCGGATGGACAGGCGGGATTACCTACAATGAGCAGTTCTTC
TRBJ2-1 TRBV5-1 NA NA CASSIQGPASYNEQFF TGCGCCAGCAGCATCCAGGGGCCTGCCTCCTACAATGAGCAGTTCTTC
TRBJ1-1 TRBV12-3/TRBV12-4 NA many CASAMLAEAFF TGTGCCAGCGCTATGTTGGCTGAAGCTTTCTTT
TRBJ1-2 TRBV20-1 TRBD1 NA CSAYNRGGYGYTF TGCAGTGCTTATAACAGGGGGGGCTATGGCTACACCTTC
TRBJ2-5 TRBV5-1 TRBD2 NA CASSLQAGLRETQYF TGCGCCAGCAGCTTGCAAGCGGGGCTAAGAGAGACCCAGTACTTC
TRBJ2-1 TRBV6-2/TRBV6-3 NA few CASTQRTSLQGQFF TGTGCCAGCACCCAAAGGACCAGCCTACAGGGGCAGTTCTTC
TRBJ2-3 TRBV27 TRBD1 NA CASSLGTDYLTDTQYF TGTGCCAGCAGTTTAGGGACAGATTATCTTACAGATACGCAGTATTTT
TRBJ2-6 TRBV7-6 NA NA CASSNPKNSGANVLTF TGTGCCAGCAGCAACCCGAAGAACTCTGGGGCCAACGTCCTGACTTTC
TRBJ2-1 TRBV2 TRBD2 NA CASRPGARGENNEQFF TGTGCCAGCAGGCCGGGGGCGCGGGGGGAAAACAATGAGCAGTTCTTC
TRBJ1-1 TRBV29-1 NA NA CSVRTSTEAFF TGCAGCGTGAGGACGAGCACTGAAGCTTTCTTT
TRBJ2-1 TRBV5-5 TRBD2 NA CAGSSFTGGANEQFF TGTGCCGGCAGCTCCTTTACCGGGGGGGCTAATGAGCAGTTCTTC
TRBJ2-3 TRBV7-2 NA NA CAGSLVWRVDTQYF TGTGCCGGCAGCTTAGTGTGGAGGGTGGATACGCAGTATTTT
TRBJ1-6 TRBV4-1 NA NA CASSPTASSYNSPLHF TGCGCCAGCAGCCCGACAGCTAGCTCCTATAATTCACCCCTCCACTTT
TRBJ2-7 TRBV6-5 TRBD2 NA CASSYETSEVYEQYF TGTGCCAGCAGCTACGAGACTAGCGAAGTCTACGAGCAGTACTTC
TRBJ1-1 TRBV6-5 NA NA CASSYSGGAEAFF TGTGCCAGCAGTTACTCGGGAGGGGCAGAGGCTTTCTTT
TRBJ2-1 TRBV18 NA NA CASSPTGGARQFF TGTGCCAGCTCACCCACAGGGGGGGCTCGTCAGTTCTTC
TRBJ1-5 TRBV12-3/TRBV12-4 TRBD1 NA CASSPRDRHNQPQHF TGTGCCAGCAGTCCCAGGGACAGACACAATCAGCCCCAGCATTTT
TRBJ2-5 TRBV7-8 NA NA CASSKGTYNEQYF TGTGCCAGCAGTAAGGGGACCTACAATGAGCAGTACTTC
TRBJ2-1 TRBV7-2 TRBD1 few CASSPEQGYNEQFF TGTGCCAGCAGCCCGGAACAGGGGTACAATGAGCAGTTCTTC
TRBJ2-3 TRBV4-1 NA few CASSMGGSTDTQYF TGCGCCAGCAGCATGGGGGGAAGCACAGATACGCAGTATTTT